The table lists the clone carrying this T cell receptor beta chain with many counts. Germline V gene sequence: CDR1 SGHTA, CDR2 FQGNSA. This CDR3 has 14 amino acids. Trimming took 7 bases from V and 4 from J; bases not matched to a gene: 8. Amplification yielded TCR beta CDR3 regions, with RNA transcripts as the source. Using the HTBI primer set, a first-round RT-PCR was run on the TCR CDR3. TCRdb itself ran the multiplex PCR reads through MiXCR, one entry per CDR3 protein. The repertoire has about 720,000 distinct CDR3 sequences, roughly a sixth of them found once; the top ten carry 16%. The data derive from a study of T cells in Graves' hyperthyroidism and ophthalmopathy. Diagnosis rested on symptoms, serum thyroxine and TRAb, thyroid ultrasound, and orbital computed tomography.

The chain has TRBV7-2 and TRBJ2-5; 8 bases fit TRBD2. Specimen: blood. The receptor comes from a woman between 45 and 60 years old with Graves' hyperthyroidism that later progressed to Graves' ophthalmopathy. The CDR3 loop reads CASTPVGGVETQYF. In DNA form, the CDR3 reads TGTGCCAGCACCCCAGTCGGGGGGGTAGAGACCCAGTACTTC.